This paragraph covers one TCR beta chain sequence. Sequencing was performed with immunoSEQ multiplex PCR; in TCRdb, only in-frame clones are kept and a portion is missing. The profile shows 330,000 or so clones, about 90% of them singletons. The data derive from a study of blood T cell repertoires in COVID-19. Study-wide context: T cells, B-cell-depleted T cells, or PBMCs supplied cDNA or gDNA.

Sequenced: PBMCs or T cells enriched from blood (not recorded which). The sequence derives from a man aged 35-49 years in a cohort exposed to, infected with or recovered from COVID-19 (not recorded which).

The CDR3 is CASSLTGRPVYEQYF. The CDR3 nucleotides read TGTGCCAGCAGTTTGACAGGGAGACCGGTCTACGAGCAGTACTTC. The V call is TRBV27, the J call TRBJ2-7, with TRBD1 matching 7 bases. J gave up 3 bases and V 3 bases, and 8 bases lay outside the gene matches. In germline, CDR1 is MNHEY, CDR2 SMNVEV (reference sequence). CDR3 size: 15 residues.